The T cell receptor (beta chain) described here comes from a study of cytomegalovirus exposure and HLA in healthy donors. Study details: Some 85 million unique TCRs, all from HLA-typed donors, were included in an early release of the data.

Germline V gene lookup returns CDR1 SEHNR and CDR2 FQNEAQ (reference sequence). The CDR3 length is 15 residues. The V end lost 1 base, the J end lost 3 bases, and 9 bases lay between the germline ends. It was with 60 Vbeta and 13 Jbeta primers that the PCR ran. Data came from immunoSEQ multiplex PCR; TCRdb stores just in-frame clones and leaves some out. The sample lists some 150,000 clones; more than 70% were seen once. Comment on this clone: Its antigen is undetermined.

Overall study results and limits: Because they were indistinguishable, some V segments, including TRBV6-2 and TRBV6-3, were excluded.

Despite likely unrecorded immune exposures, the donors were nominally healthy at the time of sampling. Sequencing was done on a sample of PBMCs. The chain recombines TRBV7-9 with TRBJ1-4; D might be TRBD1 (6 bases). This sequence was found in a man between 35 and 55 years old in good health and CMV-seronegative. This chain's CDR3 is CASSLGGQSNEKLFF. The DNA of the CDR3 is TGTGCCAGCAGCTTAGGTGGACAGTCTAATGAAAAACTGTTTTTT.